This T cell receptor beta chain was identified during a study of T-cell reconstitution after alpha-beta-depleted transplantation in children (dated by TCRdb to the mid-2010s). With respect to the entire study: T-cell immune reconstitution after TCRalphabeta/CD19-depleted allogeneic hematopoietic cell transplantation in children was quantitatively tracked in the study by means of TCR repertoire profiling. The research as a whole found: In some patients, high TCRbeta diversity at day 60 was attributed to recipient T cells and intrathymic progenitors that had survived conditioning. Over the following months the frequencies of hyperexpanded clones went down, and after one year T-cell counts and TCRbeta diversity were mostly credited to newly produced T cells. The apparently early alphabetaT-cell count recovery about two months after transplant was reportedly dependent on only several hundred rapidly expanded clones derived from non-depleted graft cells.

Libraries were built with PCR. Sequenced using an Illumina HiSeq 2500. TCR library preparation used molecular barcoding, with unique molecular identifiers applied to normalize quantification of the TCRbeta repertoire. Clones were called with MiXCR by TCRdb after fastp trimmed the public reads at Q25, and only in-frame beta chains were retained. Merged by CDR3 protein, the rows form single entries marked with the most common genes and DNA. The sample data list more than 100,000 distinct CDR3 sequences, and 20% to 25% of these were observed just once. 10% to 13% of the sample is in the top ten clones. Counted from cysteine to phenylalanine, this CDR3 has 15 amino acids. Here the CDR3 DNA is all that survives: 45 bases in frame from base 1. V drops 1 base and J drops 1 base, leaving 14 bases in between. CDR1 and CDR2 were assigned from the germline V gene (reference sequence) as DFQATT and SNEGSKA. The treatment or condition label, read with the paper, signifies: allogeneic hematopoietic cell transplantation with graft depleted of TCRalphabeta T cells and CD19 B cells. Transplant recipients were children who received TCRalphabeta/CD19-depleted allogeneic hematopoietic cell grafts.

In the case of this clonotype: The specificity of this receptor is unknown. No base-level quality is on record; no much larger clone is a single base apart.

The material was PBMCs, mostly from graft donor cells, obtained 180 days after TCRalphabeta/CD19-depleted stem cell transplant. This chain is built from TRBV20-1 and TRBJ2-7; TRBD1 might be the D gene, on 6 matching bases. This clonotype was sampled from a male patient aged 2-9 years who had a stem cell transplant for chronic granulomatous disease, so the T cells may come from the graft donor. This receptor carries the CDR3 CSARGGQSPSYEQYF. The nucleotide sequence reads TGCAGTGCTAGAGGGGGGCAGTCCCCTTCCTACGAGCAGTACTTC.